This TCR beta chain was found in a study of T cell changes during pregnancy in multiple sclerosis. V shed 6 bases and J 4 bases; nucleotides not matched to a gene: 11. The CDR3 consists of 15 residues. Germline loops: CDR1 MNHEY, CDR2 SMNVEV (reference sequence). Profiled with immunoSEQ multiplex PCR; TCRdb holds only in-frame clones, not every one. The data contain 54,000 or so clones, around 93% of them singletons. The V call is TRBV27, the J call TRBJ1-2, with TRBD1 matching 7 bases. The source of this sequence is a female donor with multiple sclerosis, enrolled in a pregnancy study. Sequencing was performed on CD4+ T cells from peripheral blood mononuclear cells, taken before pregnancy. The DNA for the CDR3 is TGTGCCAGCAGACGCATTCAGGGGGGCCCCTATGGCTACACCTTC. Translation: CASRRIQGGPYGYTF.